Listed here are 10 T cell receptor beta chains from one sample, sequenced in a study of T cell repertoires in cytomegalovirus infection. Their target antigens are unknown. MiXCR was run by TCRdb on the reads, yielding one entry per CDR3 protein. The data hold a few hundred thousand distinct CDR3 sequences, with about 32% observed a single time. Source: cultured PBMCs, taken from culture after CMV antigen stimulation. Receptors were obtained from a human donor in good health (CMV status not recorded). Some clones in this sample may be carry-over from other donors' samples.

The V gene is TRBV29-1, the J gene TRBJ2-7; D uncertain. The CDR3 consists of 11 residues. CDR1 and CDR2 from the germline V gene are SQVTM and ANQGSEA. The V end was cut by 8 bases, the J end by 3 bases, with 11 bases between. The CDR3 region is CSSRSGYEQYF. The CDR3 coding sequence is TGCAGCTCACGTTCGGGCTACGAGCAGTACTTC.

In this sample, this clonotype turned up a few times. The J gene is TRBJ1-2, the V gene TRBV6-8; D call uncertain. V lost 0 bases and J lost 8, with 7 bases in between. The CDR3 is 12 residues long. Germline V gene lookup returns CDR1 MNHGY and CDR2 SAAAGT. The chain's CDR3 is CASSYSDVGYTF. CDR3 DNA: TGTGCCAGCAGTTACTCGGACGTGGGCTACACCTTC.

This clonotype was found a few times. CDR3 sequence reads: CASSLVLSGYYGYTF. The CDR3 nucleotides read TGTGCCAGCAGCTTAGTTCTATCGGGATATTATGGCTACACCTTC. V usage is TRBV11-2 and J usage is TRBJ1-2; unclear D gene. This CDR3 is built from 15 residues. Trimming removed 1 base from V and 5 bases from J, with 14 bases in between. The germline V gene has CDR1 SGHAT and CDR2 FQNNGV.

This clonotype showed up many times. The chain is built from TRBV18 and TRBJ1-3; D gene uncertain. The length of the CDR3 is 14 residues. Germline lookup yields CDR1 KGHSH and CDR2 LQKENI. Trimming removed 6 bases from V and 0 bases from J, with 9 bases in between. In DNA, the CDR3 is TGTGCCAGCTCTAAAGGAGACTCTGGAAACACCATATATTTT. Translating it yields CASSKGDSGNTIYF.

The chain employs TRBV7-2 and TRBJ2-7; 14 positions match TRBD2. This CDR3 is built from 15 residues. With 5 bases clipped from V and 5 bases from J, the junction kept 5 bases outside the gene matches. Per germline, CDR1 SGHTA and CDR2 FQGNSA. This CDR3 reads CASSPGLAGVHEQYF. DNA of the CDR3: TGTGCCAGCAGCCCGGGACTAGCGGGAGTCCACGAGCAGTACTTC.

This clonotype was picked up a small number of times. The chain couples TRBV7-3 to TRBJ2-2, with D perhaps TRBD1 or TRBD2 (5 bases each). V lost 9 bases to trimming and J lost 3 bases, with 17 bases between them. The length of the CDR3 is 15 residues. From germline, CDR1 is SGHTA and CDR2 FQGTGA. The CDR3 loop is CASSPQGPDTGELFF. Here the CDR3 DNA reads TGTGCCAGTTCTCCCCAGGGACCAGACACCGGGGAGCTGTTTTTT.

This clonotype has a handful of counts. The chain joins TRBV12-3 or TRBV12-4 to TRBJ2-1; 7 bases fit TRBD2. After removal of 5 bases from V and 2 bases from J, the junction contained 6 bases not matched to a gene. The CDR3 extends over 15 amino acids. Here the CDR3 reads CASSRSSGPYNEQFF. CDR3 nucleotides: TGTGCCAGCAGTCGCTCTAGCGGCCCCTACAATGAGCAGTTCTTC.

The chain uses TRBV20-1 and TRBJ2-4; 8 bases are shared with TRBD2. The germline gives CDR1 DFQATT, CDR2 SNEGSKA (reference sequence). This CDR3 contains 15 residues. Trimming took 6 bases from V and 1 from J; bases not matched to a gene: 8. The CDR3 bases are TGCAGTGCCGCGGGAGGAGGAAGGGCCAAAAACATTCAGTACTTC. Translated, it gives CSAAGGGRAKNIQYF.

The table lists this clonotype with a few counts. This chain connects TRBV28 to TRBJ2-5, with 7 bases matching TRBD2. J was trimmed by 3 bases and V by 2 bases; bases with no gene match: 6. The germline CDR1 and CDR2 sequences are MDHEN and SYDVKM. The CDR3 contains 15 residues. This CDR3 is CASSLPEGREETQYF. The CDR3 DNA reads TGTGCCAGCAGTTTACCCGAAGGGAGGGAAGAGACCCAGTACTTC.

This clonotype was detected many times. This chain connects TRBV28 to TRBJ2-1; D is undetermined. The length of the CDR3 is 17 residues. Trimming stripped 4 bases from V and 6 bases from J, with 22 bases between. CDR1 and CDR2 from the germline V gene are MDHEN and SYDVKM. DNA for the CDR3: TGTGCCAGCAGTTCCACCTCTGCCGGGCCCATAGTCAATGAGCAGTTCTTC. Translated, it gives CASSSTSAGPIVNEQFF. The full variable domain, in which reference TRBV28 and TRBJ2-1 provide the parts outside the CDR3, is DVKVTQSSRYLVKRTGEKVFLECVQDMDHENMFWYRQDPGLGLRLIYFSYDVKMKEKGDIPEGYSVSREKKERFSLILESASTNQTSMYLCASSSTSAGPIVNEQFFGPGTRLTVL.